The rows below give T cell receptor beta chains drawn from one sample of a study of early T cells in non-severe SARS-CoV-2 infection. TCRdb reanalysed the 5' RACE reads using MiXCR and keeps one entry per CDR3 protein. The sample has around 53,000 distinct CDR3 sequences; approximately 7.6% are singletons. Sequences were obtained from whole blood. The receptor source for this set is an adult who was a healthcare worker with PCR-confirmed SARS-CoV-2 infection or an uninfected control (not recorded which). CDR3s include the opening cysteine and the closing phenylalanine or tryptophan. The D gene is left open where the match is weak. Clone size is shown for a subset of rows, as once, few, many or a class of expanded clone.

D gene: .; J gene: TRBJ2-1; clone size: many; V gene: TRBV5-6; CDR3 protein: CASSVGSLFTYNEQFF; CDR3 DNA: TGTGCCAGCAGCGTAGGGAGCCTCTTCACCTACAATGAGCAGTTCTTC
D gene: .; J gene: TRBJ2-3; clone size: medium-sized; V gene: TRBV15; CDR3 protein: CATSRDRVSDTQYF; CDR3 DNA: TGTGCCACCAGCAGAGACAGGGTCTCAGATACGCAGTATTTT
D gene: .; J gene: TRBJ2-1; clone size: .; V gene: TRBV19; CDR3 protein: CASSIRGLRNEQFF; CDR3 DNA: TGTGCCAGTAGTATTAGGGGCCTGCGGAATGAGCAGTTCTTC
D gene: .; J gene: TRBJ2-3; clone size: few; V gene: TRBV6-6; CDR3 protein: CASSYSGRDPSPDTQYF; CDR3 DNA: TGTGCCAGCAGTTACTCTGGGCGGGACCCCTCCCCAGATACGCAGTATTTT
D gene: .; J gene: TRBJ2-5; clone size: .; V gene: TRBV12-3/TRBV12-4; CDR3 protein: CASSPHDTPQETQYF; CDR3 DNA: TGTGCCAGCAGTCCTCACGATACACCGCAAGAGACCCAGTACTTC
D gene: TRBD1; J gene: TRBJ1-5; clone size: .; V gene: TRBV27; CDR3 protein: CASSLQGAWQPQHF; CDR3 DNA: TGTGCCAGCAGCTTACAGGGGGCTTGGCAGCCCCAGCATTTT
D gene: TRBD1; J gene: TRBJ1-5; clone size: .; V gene: TRBV7-8; CDR3 protein: CASSLATGGFGNQPQHF; CDR3 DNA: TGTGCCAGCAGCTTAGCTACAGGGGGCTTCGGCAATCAGCCCCAGCATTTT
D gene: TRBD1; J gene: TRBJ2-7; clone size: many; V gene: TRBV6-6; CDR3 protein: CASSYYLGQTYEQYF; CDR3 DNA: TGTGCCAGCAGTTACTACCTGGGACAGACCTACGAGCAGTACTTC
D gene: .; J gene: TRBJ1-1; clone size: many; V gene: TRBV25-1; CDR3 protein: CAVRINTEAFF; CDR3 DNA: TGTGCGGTTCGAATAAACACTGAAGCTTTCTTT
D gene: .; J gene: TRBJ1-6; clone size: many; V gene: TRBV9; CDR3 protein: CASSEVGENSPLHF; CDR3 DNA: TGTGCCAGCAGCGAAGTAGGGGAAAACTCACCCCTCCACTTT
D gene: .; J gene: TRBJ1-6; clone size: .; V gene: TRBV7-2; CDR3 protein: CASSLGSSYNSPLHF; CDR3 DNA: TGTGCCAGCAGCTTAGGGAGCTCCTATAATTCACCCCTCCACTTT
D gene: TRBD2; J gene: TRBJ2-1; clone size: few; V gene: TRBV7-3; CDR3 protein: CASSPSSGGSYNEQFF; CDR3 DNA: TGTGCCAGCAGCCCTTCTAGCGGGGGTTCCTACAATGAGCAGTTCTTC
D gene: .; J gene: TRBJ2-5; clone size: .; V gene: TRBV20-1; CDR3 protein: CSARGRAYQETQYF; CDR3 DNA: TGCAGTGCTAGAGGCAGGGCGTACCAAGAGACCCAGTACTTC
D gene: TRBD2; J gene: TRBJ2-2; clone size: .; V gene: TRBV20-1; CDR3 protein: CSARDRLAGGLTGELFF; CDR3 DNA: TGCAGTGCTAGAGATCGACTAGCGGGGGGATTGACCGGGGAGCTGTTTTTT
D gene: .; J gene: TRBJ2-7; clone size: .; V gene: TRBV3-1; CDR3 protein: CASSGPYEQYF; CDR3 DNA: TGTGCCAGCAGCGGACCCTACGAGCAGTACTTC
D gene: TRBD2; J gene: TRBJ2-7; clone size: few; V gene: TRBV7-9; CDR3 protein: CASSLGLADEQYF; CDR3 DNA: TGTGCCAGCAGCTTAGGACTAGCGGATGAGCAGTACTTC
D gene: TRBD1; J gene: TRBJ2-3; clone size: .; V gene: TRBV28; CDR3 protein: CASRTGGATDTQYF; CDR3 DNA: TGTGCCAGCCGAACAGGGGGCGCGACAGATACGCAGTATTTT
D gene: TRBD2; J gene: TRBJ2-3; clone size: .; V gene: TRBV3-1; CDR3 protein: CASSQGLATNTDTQYF; CDR3 DNA: TGTGCCAGCAGCCAAGGACTAGCGACGAACACGGATACGCAGTATTTT
D gene: .; J gene: TRBJ1-1; clone size: few; V gene: TRBV10-1; CDR3 protein: CASSEGHRNTEAFF; CDR3 DNA: TGCGCCAGCAGTGAGGGACACAGAAACACTGAAGCTTTCTTT
D gene: .; J gene: TRBJ1-5; clone size: .; V gene: TRBV30; CDR3 protein: CAWSVSSNQPQHF; CDR3 DNA: TGTGCCTGGAGTGTATCTAGCAATCAGCCCCAGCATTTT
D gene: .; J gene: TRBJ1-5; clone size: many; V gene: TRBV4-2; CDR3 protein: CASRRGIMSNQPQHF; CDR3 DNA: TGTGCCAGCAGACGGGGGATAATGAGCAATCAGCCCCAGCATTTT
D gene: .; J gene: TRBJ2-2; clone size: many; V gene: TRBV11-2; CDR3 protein: CASSFFPTTKIDTGELFF; CDR3 DNA: TGTGCCAGCAGCTTCTTCCCCACCACAAAGATCGACACCGGGGAGCTGTTTTTT
D gene: TRBD1; J gene: TRBJ2-1; clone size: .; V gene: TRBV7-9; CDR3 protein: CASSFLQGANNEQFF; CDR3 DNA: TGTGCCAGCAGCTTCTTACAGGGGGCTAACAATGAGCAGTTCTTC
D gene: .; J gene: TRBJ1-1; clone size: many; V gene: TRBV20-1; CDR3 protein: CSAAPQVPTEAFF; CDR3 DNA: TGCAGTGCCGCGCCCCAGGTTCCCACTGAAGCTTTCTTT
D gene: .; J gene: TRBJ1-5; clone size: many; V gene: TRBV4-3; CDR3 protein: CASSRLDESNQPQHF; CDR3 DNA: TGCGCCAGCAGCCGTCTGGACGAGAGCAATCAGCCCCAGCATTTT
D gene: .; J gene: TRBJ2-7; clone size: .; V gene: TRBV30; CDR3 protein: CAWSMGTGAYEQYF; CDR3 DNA: TGTGCCTGGAGTATGGGGACTGGGGCCTACGAGCAGTACTTC
D gene: TRBD1; J gene: TRBJ2-3; clone size: many; V gene: TRBV29-1; CDR3 protein: CSVGQGTDTQYF; CDR3 DNA: TGCAGCGTCGGACAGGGGACAGATACGCAGTATTTT
D gene: TRBD1; J gene: TRBJ1-1; clone size: .; V gene: TRBV12-3/TRBV12-4; CDR3 protein: CASSFGGGGMNTEAFF; CDR3 DNA: TGTGCCAGCAGTTTCGGAGGGGGCGGAATGAACACTGAAGCTTTCTTT
D gene: TRBD1; J gene: TRBJ2-7; clone size: few; V gene: TRBV18; CDR3 protein: CASSPGQVGYEQYF; CDR3 DNA: TGTGCCAGCTCACCCGGACAGGTTGGCTACGAGCAGTACTTC
D gene: TRBD1; J gene: TRBJ2-1; clone size: many; V gene: TRBV3-1; CDR3 protein: CASSLGTGTYNEQFF; CDR3 DNA: TGTGCCAGCAGCCTGGGGACAGGGACCTACAATGAGCAGTTCTTC
D gene: .; J gene: TRBJ1-3; clone size: few; V gene: TRBV6-5; CDR3 protein: CASRNDRREGNTIYF; CDR3 DNA: TGTGCCAGCAGAAATGACAGGAGAGAAGGAAACACCATATATTTT
D gene: .; J gene: TRBJ1-4; clone size: .; V gene: TRBV29-1; CDR3 protein: CSVHRGSNEKLFF; CDR3 DNA: TGCAGCGTTCACCGGGGAAGTAATGAAAAACTGTTTTTT
D gene: TRBD1; J gene: TRBJ1-2; clone size: few; V gene: TRBV18; CDR3 protein: CASSTGDRIYGYTF; CDR3 DNA: TGTGCCAGCTCGACGGGGGACAGGATCTATGGCTACACCTTC
D gene: .; J gene: TRBJ1-2; clone size: few; V gene: TRBV6-2/TRBV6-3; CDR3 protein: CASSYSGKGYTF; CDR3 DNA: TGTGCCAGCAGTTACTCCGGAAAGGGCTACACCTTC
D gene: .; J gene: TRBJ1-2; clone size: .; V gene: TRBV30; CDR3 protein: CAWSVGYGYTF; CDR3 DNA: TGTGCCTGGAGTGTTGGGTATGGCTACACCTTC
D gene: .; J gene: TRBJ1-5; clone size: many; V gene: TRBV20-1; CDR3 protein: CSASDGQNNQPQHF; CDR3 DNA: TGCAGTGCTAGCGATGGACAGAACAATCAGCCCCAGCATTTT
D gene: .; J gene: TRBJ1-1; clone size: .; V gene: TRBV7-8; CDR3 protein: CASSLLEKNTEAFF; CDR3 DNA: TGTGCCAGCAGCTTATTAGAGAAGAACACTGAAGCTTTCTTT
D gene: TRBD1; J gene: TRBJ2-7; clone size: few; V gene: TRBV12-3/TRBV12-4; CDR3 protein: CASRIGQAPIQYF; CDR3 DNA: TGTGCCAGCAGAATAGGACAGGCTCCGATCCAGTACTTC
D gene: TRBD1; J gene: TRBJ2-7; clone size: few; V gene: TRBV29-1; CDR3 protein: CSVAGGARSYEQYF; CDR3 DNA: TGCAGCGTTGCAGGGGGCGCGAGGTCCTACGAGCAGTACTTC
D gene: .; J gene: TRBJ2-7; clone size: few; V gene: TRBV20-1; CDR3 protein: CSATGLGGYEQYF; CDR3 DNA: TGCAGTGCTACGGGGCTAGGGGGATACGAGCAGTACTTC
D gene: TRBD1; J gene: TRBJ1-2; clone size: many; V gene: TRBV2; CDR3 protein: CASSLGTGSGYTF; CDR3 DNA: TGTGCCAGCAGCTTAGGGACAGGGTCTGGCTACACCTTC
D gene: TRBD2; J gene: TRBJ2-1; clone size: many; V gene: TRBV12-3/TRBV12-4; CDR3 protein: CASSLTGGEQFF; CDR3 DNA: TGTGCCAGCAGTTTAACGGGGGGTGAGCAGTTCTTC
D gene: .; J gene: TRBJ2-5; clone size: .; V gene: TRBV3-1; CDR3 protein: CASSQTAFSGQETQYF; CDR3 DNA: TGTGCCAGCAGCCAGACAGCCTTTAGCGGCCAAGAGACCCAGTACTTC
D gene: .; J gene: TRBJ2-7; clone size: few; V gene: TRBV12-3/TRBV12-4; CDR3 protein: CASSKGYEQYF; CDR3 DNA: TGTGCCAGCAGCAAGGGATACGAGCAGTACTTC
D gene: .; J gene: TRBJ1-4; clone size: few; V gene: TRBV7-6; CDR3 protein: CASSSQGGAEKLFF; CDR3 DNA: TGTGCCAGCAGCTCACAGGGTGGAGCTGAAAAACTGTTTTTT
D gene: .; J gene: TRBJ1-2; clone size: few; V gene: TRBV19; CDR3 protein: CASSITGNYGYTF; CDR3 DNA: TGTGCCAGTAGTATAACGGGTAACTATGGCTACACCTTC
D gene: .; J gene: TRBJ1-1; clone size: .; V gene: TRBV12-3/TRBV12-4; CDR3 protein: CASSLWIGGKVTEAFF; CDR3 DNA: TGTGCCAGCAGTTTGTGGATAGGGGGGAAGGTCACTGAAGCTTTCTTT
D gene: .; J gene: TRBJ1-6; clone size: many; V gene: TRBV5-6; CDR3 protein: CASSLDRGGSPLHF; CDR3 DNA: TGTGCCAGCAGTTTGGATAGGGGTGGTTCACCCCTCCACTTT
D gene: .; J gene: TRBJ2-2; clone size: many; V gene: TRBV6-1; CDR3 protein: CASRTANTGELFF; CDR3 DNA: TGTGCCAGCAGAACAGCGAACACCGGGGAGCTGTTTTTT